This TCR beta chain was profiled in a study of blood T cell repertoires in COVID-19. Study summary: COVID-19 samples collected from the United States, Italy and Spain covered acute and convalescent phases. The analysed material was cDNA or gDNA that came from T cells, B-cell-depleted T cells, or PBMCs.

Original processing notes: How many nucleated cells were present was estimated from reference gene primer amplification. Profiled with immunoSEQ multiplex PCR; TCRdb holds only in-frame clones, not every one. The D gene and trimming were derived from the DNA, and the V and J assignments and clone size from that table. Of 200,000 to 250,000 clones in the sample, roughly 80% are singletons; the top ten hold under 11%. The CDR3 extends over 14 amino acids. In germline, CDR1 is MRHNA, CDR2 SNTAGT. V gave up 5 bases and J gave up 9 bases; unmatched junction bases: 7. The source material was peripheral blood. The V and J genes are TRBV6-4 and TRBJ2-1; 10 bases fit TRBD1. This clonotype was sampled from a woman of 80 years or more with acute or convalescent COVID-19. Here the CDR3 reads CASSISGQGTEQFF. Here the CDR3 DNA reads TGTGCCAGCAGTATTTCGGGACAGGGGACTGAGCAGTTCTTC.